The clone carrying this T cell receptor beta chain has more than one count but fewer than ten. TCRdb analysed the RT-PCR reads with MiXCR anew, one entry per CDR3 protein. The sample records about 680,000 distinct CDR3 sequences, 11% to 15% being singletons. The TCR comes from a female donor in good health, serving as a healthy control. The sequencing input was memory CD4+ T cells from blood.

CDR3 region: CATSDPRQGVGELFF. In nucleotides, the CDR3 is TGTGCCACCAGTGATCCAAGACAGGGGGTCGGGGAGCTGTTTTTT. V is TRBV24-1 and J is TRBJ2-2, with TRBD1 matching 9 bases. The CDR3 loop spans 15 amino acids. V dropped 3 bases and J dropped 7; count of bases not matched to a gene: 5. Germline CDR1 reads KGHDR; CDR2 reads SFDVKD.